This T cell receptor beta chain came from a study of OX40 agonist ivuxolimab in advanced cancers. Study-wide background: In this trial design, patients received ivuxolimab intravenously at 0.01 to 10 mg/kg every 2 weeks. Study outcomes and limitations: On average, CD8+ T cells showed a greater number of expanded clones than CD4+. Among the lowest peripheral clonal expansion occurred in 0.1-3.0 mg/kg partial responders.

Method: immunoSEQ multiplex PCR; TCRdb's copy keeps in-frame clones and lacks some. The table has about 19,000 clones, 85% to 90% seen once. Concerning this clone: Its antigen is still unknown.

Germline CDR1 and CDR2: SGHDT and YYEEEE. V was shortened by 4 bases and J by 4 bases, with 12 bases between the two germline ends. This CDR3 is 14 amino acids long. The receptor comes from an adult with an advanced solid tumor such as melanoma, head and neck, liver or kidney cancer. Sequenced here: CD4+ or CD8+ T cells sorted from blood, sampled in a trial of the OX40 agonist ivuxolimab. The rearrangement links TRBV5-6 to TRBJ1-5, with TRBD1 as a possible D gene (5 bases). CDR3 protein: CASSVKRGNQPQHF. For the CDR3, the DNA is TGTGCCAGCAGCGTGAAGAGGGGAAATCAGCCCCAGCATTTT.